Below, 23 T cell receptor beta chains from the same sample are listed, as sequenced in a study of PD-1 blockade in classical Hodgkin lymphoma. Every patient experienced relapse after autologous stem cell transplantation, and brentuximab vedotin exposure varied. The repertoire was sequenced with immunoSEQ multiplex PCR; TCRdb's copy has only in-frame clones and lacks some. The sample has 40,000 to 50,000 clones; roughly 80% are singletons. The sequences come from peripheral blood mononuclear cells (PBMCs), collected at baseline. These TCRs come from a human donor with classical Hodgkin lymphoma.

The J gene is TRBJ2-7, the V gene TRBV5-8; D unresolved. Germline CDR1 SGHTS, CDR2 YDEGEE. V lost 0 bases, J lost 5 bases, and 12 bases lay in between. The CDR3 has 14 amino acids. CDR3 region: CASSLGESFDEQYF. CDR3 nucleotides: TGTGCCAGCAGCTTGGGCGAATCGTTCGACGAGCAGTACTTC.

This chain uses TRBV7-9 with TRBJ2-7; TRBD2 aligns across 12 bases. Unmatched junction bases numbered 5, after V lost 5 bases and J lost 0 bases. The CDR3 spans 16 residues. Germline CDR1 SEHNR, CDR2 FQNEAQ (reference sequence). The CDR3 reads CASSVTSGSPSYEQYF. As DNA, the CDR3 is TGTGCCAGCAGCGTGACTAGCGGGAGCCCCTCCTACGAGCAGTACTTC.

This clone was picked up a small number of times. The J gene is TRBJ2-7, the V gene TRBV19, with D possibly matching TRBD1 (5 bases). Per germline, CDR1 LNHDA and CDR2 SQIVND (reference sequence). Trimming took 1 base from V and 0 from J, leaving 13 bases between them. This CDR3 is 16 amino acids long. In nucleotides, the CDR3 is TGTGCCAGTAGTATAGGTTTGACAGCCTACTCCTACGAGCAGTACTTC. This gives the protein CASSIGLTAYSYEQYF.

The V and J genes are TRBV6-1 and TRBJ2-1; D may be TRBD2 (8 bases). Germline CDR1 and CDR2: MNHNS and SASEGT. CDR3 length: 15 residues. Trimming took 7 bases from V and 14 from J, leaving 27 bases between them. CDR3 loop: CASTNPDRARTSKFF. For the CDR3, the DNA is TGTGCCAGCACCAACCCAGACAGGGCACGGACTAGCAAGTTCTTC.

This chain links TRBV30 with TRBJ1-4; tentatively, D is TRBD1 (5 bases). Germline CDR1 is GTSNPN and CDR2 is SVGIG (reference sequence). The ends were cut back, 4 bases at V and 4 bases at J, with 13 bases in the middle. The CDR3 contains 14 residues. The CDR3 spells CAWTRGALNEKLFF. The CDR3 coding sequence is TGTGCCTGGACCAGAGGGGCCCTTAATGAAAAACTGTTTTTT.

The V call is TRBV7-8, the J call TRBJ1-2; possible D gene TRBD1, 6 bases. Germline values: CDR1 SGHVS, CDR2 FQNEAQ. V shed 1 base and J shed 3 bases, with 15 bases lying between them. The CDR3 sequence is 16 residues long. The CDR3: CASSLETGSTYYGYTF. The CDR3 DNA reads TGTGCCAGCAGCTTAGAGACAGGCTCCACATACTATGGCTACACCTTC.

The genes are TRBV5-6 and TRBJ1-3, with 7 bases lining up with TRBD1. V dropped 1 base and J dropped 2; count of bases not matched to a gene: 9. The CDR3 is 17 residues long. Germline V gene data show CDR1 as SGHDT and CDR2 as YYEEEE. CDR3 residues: CASSLIGTVKTGNTIYF. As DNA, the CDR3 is TGTGCCAGCAGCTTGATTGGGACAGTTAAAACTGGAAACACCATATATTTT.

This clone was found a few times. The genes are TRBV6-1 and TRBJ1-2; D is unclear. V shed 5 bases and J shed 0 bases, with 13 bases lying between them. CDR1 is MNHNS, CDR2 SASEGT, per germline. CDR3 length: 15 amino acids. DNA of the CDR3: TGTGCCAGCAGTCTCCAGACTGGGACTAACTATGGCTACACCTTC. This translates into CASSLQTGTNYGYTF.

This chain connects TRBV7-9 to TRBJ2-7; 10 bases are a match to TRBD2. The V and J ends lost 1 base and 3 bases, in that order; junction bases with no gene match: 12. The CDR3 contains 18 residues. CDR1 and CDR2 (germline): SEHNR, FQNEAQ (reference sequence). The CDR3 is CASSLGLAGSLSFYEQYF. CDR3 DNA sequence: TGTGCCAGCAGCTTAGGACTAGCGGGTTCTCTTTCATTCTACGAGCAGTACTTC.

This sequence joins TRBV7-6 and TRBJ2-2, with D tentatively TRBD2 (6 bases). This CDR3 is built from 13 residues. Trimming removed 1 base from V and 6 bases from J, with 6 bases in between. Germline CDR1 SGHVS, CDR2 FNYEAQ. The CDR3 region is CASSLGGAGELFF. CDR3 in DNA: TGTGCCAGCAGCTTAGGGGGGGCCGGGGAGCTGTTTTTT.

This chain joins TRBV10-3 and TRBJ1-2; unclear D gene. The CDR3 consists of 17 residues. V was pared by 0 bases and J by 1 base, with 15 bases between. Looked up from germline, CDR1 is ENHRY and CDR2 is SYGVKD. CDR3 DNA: TGTGCCATCAGTGAGTCGAATCAGCTCCACCGTAACTATGGCTACACCTTC. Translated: CAISESNQLHRNYGYTF.

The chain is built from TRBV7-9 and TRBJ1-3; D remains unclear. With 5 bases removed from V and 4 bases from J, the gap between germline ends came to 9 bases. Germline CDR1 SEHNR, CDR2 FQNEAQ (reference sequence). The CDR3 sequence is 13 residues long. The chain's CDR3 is CASSTLDGNTIYF. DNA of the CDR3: TGTGCCAGCAGCACCCTGGACGGAAACACCATATATTTT. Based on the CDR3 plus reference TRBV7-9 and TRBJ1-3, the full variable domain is DTGVSQNPRHKITKRGQNVTFRCDPISEHNRLYWYRQTLGQGPEFLTYFQNEAQLEKSRLLSDRFSAERPKGSFSTLEIQRTEQGDSAMYLCASSTLDGNTIYFGEGSWLTVV.

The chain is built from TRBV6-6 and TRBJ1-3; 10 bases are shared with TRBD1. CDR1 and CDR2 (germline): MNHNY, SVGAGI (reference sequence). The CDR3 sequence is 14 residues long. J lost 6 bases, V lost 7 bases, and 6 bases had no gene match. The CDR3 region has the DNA TGTGCCAGCAACCTGGGACAGGGGAAAAACACCATATATTTT. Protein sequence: CASNLGQGKNTIYF.

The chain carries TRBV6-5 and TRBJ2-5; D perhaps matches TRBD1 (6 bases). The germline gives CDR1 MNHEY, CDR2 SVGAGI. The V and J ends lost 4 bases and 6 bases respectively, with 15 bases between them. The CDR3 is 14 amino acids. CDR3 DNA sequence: TGTGCCAGCAGTTCGACAGGAACCGCGCAGACCCAGTACTTC. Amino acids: CASSSTGTAQTQYF.

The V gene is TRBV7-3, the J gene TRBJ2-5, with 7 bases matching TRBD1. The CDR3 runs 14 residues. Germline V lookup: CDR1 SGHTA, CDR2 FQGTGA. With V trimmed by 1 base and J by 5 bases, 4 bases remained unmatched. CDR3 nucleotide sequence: TGTGCCAGCAGCTTAAAGGGGGCGCATGAGACCCAGTACTTC. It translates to CASSLKGAHETQYF.

CDR3 loop: CASRQGNYGYTF. The CDR3 DNA reads TGTGCCAGCAGGCAGGGCAACTATGGCTACACCTTC. The chain uses TRBV6-5 and TRBJ1-2; TRBD1 is a possible D gene (5 bases). CDR1 and CDR2 (germline): MNHEY, SVGAGI. The CDR3 length is 12 residues. V lost 6 bases and J lost 2, with 7 bases in between.

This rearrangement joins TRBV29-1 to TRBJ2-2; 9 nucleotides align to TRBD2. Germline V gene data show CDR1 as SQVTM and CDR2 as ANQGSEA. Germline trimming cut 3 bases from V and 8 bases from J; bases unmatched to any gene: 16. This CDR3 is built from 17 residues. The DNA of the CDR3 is TGCAGCGTTGAGCCCGTAGGTGGCGGGAGGGCCCCTGGGGAGCTGTTTTTT. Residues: CSVEPVGGGRAPGELFF.

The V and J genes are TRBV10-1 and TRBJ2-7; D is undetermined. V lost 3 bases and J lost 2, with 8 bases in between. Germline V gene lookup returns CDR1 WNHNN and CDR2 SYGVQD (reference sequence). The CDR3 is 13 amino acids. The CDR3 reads CASSEGSPYEQYF. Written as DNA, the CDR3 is TGCGCCAGCAGTGAAGGGTCACCCTACGAGCAGTACTTC.

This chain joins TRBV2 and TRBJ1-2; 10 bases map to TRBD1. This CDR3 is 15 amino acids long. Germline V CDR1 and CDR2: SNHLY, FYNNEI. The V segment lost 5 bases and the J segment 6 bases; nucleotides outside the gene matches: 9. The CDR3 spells CASSRLTGTGDGYTF. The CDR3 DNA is TGTGCCAGCAGTCGGTTAACTGGGACAGGGGATGGCTACACCTTC.

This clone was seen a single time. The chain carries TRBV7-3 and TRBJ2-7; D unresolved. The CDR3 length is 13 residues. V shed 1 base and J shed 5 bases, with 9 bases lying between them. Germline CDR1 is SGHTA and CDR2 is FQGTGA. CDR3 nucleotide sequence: TGTGCCAGCAGCTTAAAGGGCCGCAACGAGCAGTACTTC. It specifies CASSLKGRNEQYF.

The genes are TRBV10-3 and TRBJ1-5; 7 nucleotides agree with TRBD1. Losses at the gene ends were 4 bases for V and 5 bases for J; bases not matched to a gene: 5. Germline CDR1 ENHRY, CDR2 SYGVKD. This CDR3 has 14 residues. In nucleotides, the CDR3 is TGTGCCATCAGTGGGCAGGGGGGATATCAGCCCCAGCATTTT. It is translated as CAISGQGGYQPQHF.

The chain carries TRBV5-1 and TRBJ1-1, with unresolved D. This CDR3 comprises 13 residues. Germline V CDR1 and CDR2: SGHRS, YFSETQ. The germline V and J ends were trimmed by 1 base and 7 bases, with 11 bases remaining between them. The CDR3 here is CASSLKYGVEAFF. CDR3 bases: TGCGCCAGCAGCTTGAAATACGGGGTTGAAGCTTTCTTT.

CDR3 loop: CASSTAEQVLSGANVLTF. CDR3 bases: TGTGCCAGCAGCACAGCCGAGCAGGTCCTCTCTGGGGCCAACGTCCTGACTTTC. The V gene is TRBV5-4, the J gene TRBJ2-6; D remains ambiguous. The ends were cut back, 4 bases at V and 0 bases at J, with 17 bases in the middle. The germline gives CDR1 SGHNT, CDR2 YYREEE (reference sequence). This CDR3 spans 18 amino acids.